This is a list of T cell receptor beta chains from one sample in a study of shared clonotypes between healthy human individuals. This table comes from immunoSEQ multiplex PCR, and its TCRdb copy is limited to in-frame clones, with some not included. This sample yields about 1 million clones, of which about three quarters are seen a single time; 1.4% to 1.5% belongs to the top ten. Sequencing was carried out using memory CD4+ T cells sorted from blood. These receptor sequences come from a man aged 18 to 35 in good health. Both conserved end residues are part of each CDR3. A D gene is named only where the DNA matches it firmly. Only part of the rows carry a size: once, few, many, or a class if the clone is expanded.

clone_size d_call j_call v_call cdr3_aa cdr3_nt
- - TRBJ1-5 TRBV5-1 CASSLGQANQPQHF TGCGCCAGCAGCTTGGGACAGGCAAATCAGCCCCAGCATTTT
- - TRBJ2-7 TRBV30 CAWSRDSPYEQYF TGTGCCTGGAGCAGAGACTCCCCCTACGAGCAGTACTTC
many TRBD1 TRBJ1-1 TRBV18 CASSPQGAVNTEAFF TGTGCCAGCTCACCACAGGGGGCGGTGAACACTGAAGCTTTCTTT
- - TRBJ2-1 TRBV6-5 CASSLKGGNEQFF TGTGCCAGCAGCCTTAAAGGGGGCAATGAGCAGTTCTTC
- - TRBJ1-3 TRBV10-2 CASRNEGTPPHTIYF TGCGCCAGCAGGAATGAGGGGACACCTCCCCACACCATATATTTT
few - TRBJ1-1 TRBV6-5 CASKQPPEAFF TGTGCCAGCAAACAACCTCCAGAAGCTTTCTTT
- TRBD1 TRBJ2-2 TRBV19 CASTRTGGGTGELFF TGTGCCAGTACTAGGACAGGGGGAGGGACCGGGGAGCTGTTTTTT
- - TRBJ2-7 TRBV12-1 CASSFLLAGAPLYEQYF TGTGCCAGCAGCTTTCTGCTAGCGGGAGCTCCCCTCTACGAGCAGTACTTC
- - TRBJ2-7 TRBV4-3 CASSQDRSGEQYF TGCGCCAGCAGCCAGGACAGATCGGGCGAGCAGTACTTC
- TRBD2 TRBJ2-1 TRBV6-1 CASSVAGGGYNEQFF TGTGCCAGCAGTGTAGCGGGGGGCGGATACAATGAGCAGTTCTTC
- - TRBJ2-3 TRBV5-1 CASSLVQGGQDTQYF TGCGCCAGCAGCTTGGTCCAGGGTGGGCAAGATACGCAGTATTTT
few - TRBJ2-7 TRBV10-1 CASSESLGPTYEQYF TGCGCCAGCAGTGAGTCGCTGGGACCTACCTACGAGCAGTACTTC
few - TRBJ2-1 TRBV7-2 CASSPAVRAYNEQFF TGTGCCAGCAGCCCGGCCGTGCGGGCCTACAATGAGCAGTTCTTC
- - TRBJ1-4 TRBV5-4 CASSPQPGPATNEKLFF TGTGCCAGCAGCCCGCAGCCCGGGCCGGCAACTAATGAAAAACTGTTTTTT
- TRBD1 TRBJ1-2 TRBV2 CASSEEEETGGADYGYTF TGTGCCAGCAGTGAAGAGGAAGAGACAGGGGGCGCCGACTATGGCTACACCTTC